The present T cell receptor beta chain was sequenced within a study of radiation and T cells in renal cell carcinoma. Some clones are missing from TCRdb's copy, which holds only in-frame ones; the method was immunoSEQ multiplex PCR. Here the sample spans 130,000 to 150,000 clones, around nine tenths being singletons. The CDR3 runs to 13 residues. V lost 6 bases to trimming and J lost 4 bases, with 12 bases between them. Per the germline V gene, CDR1 is SGHDN and CDR2 is FVKESK. Stated time point: baseline pretreatment blood. Documented treatment: 15 Gy SBRT to primary tumor, nephrectomy 4 weeks later. Clear cell pathology was present in this patient's renal cell carcinoma.

Sequencing used blood, obtained from a patient whose treatment included radiotherapy and nephrectomy. This clonotype originated in a woman in her 50s with renal cell carcinoma. The J gene is TRBJ1-2, the V gene TRBV14, with D perhaps matching TRBD1 (6 bases). This chain's CDR3 is CASRATGFYGYTF. The CDR3 DNA sequence: TGTGCCAGCAGGGCGACAGGCTTCTATGGCTACACCTTC.